Each of the 31 T cell receptor beta chains below was sequenced from the same sample in a study of blood T cells in healthy people across ages. A J-beta primer mix and a sample-barcoded 5' primer were used in a second PCR of roughly 6 to 11 cycles. MiXCR, run by TCRdb on the 5' RACE reads, gives a single entry per CDR3 protein. This table holds 1.5 million to 2 million distinct CDR3 sequences, almost 35% found once. Material: blood. These receptors were taken from a woman aged 30 to 39 in good health.

The chain uses TRBV20-1 and TRBJ2-3, with 10 bases matching TRBD1. V lost 3 bases and J lost 4; bases outside the gene matches: 22. This CDR3 region has 20 residues. CDR1 is DFQATT, CDR2 SNEGSKA, per germline (reference sequence). This CDR3 is CSARKIKGGQGISGADTQYF. CDR3 DNA: TGCAGTGCTAGGAAAATCAAAGGGGGACAGGGGATATCCGGGGCAGATACGCAGTATTTT.

The rearrangement joins TRBV27 to TRBJ2-7, with 8 bases identical to TRBD1. Losses at the gene ends were 4 bases for V and 7 bases for J; bases not matched to a gene: 9. CDR1 is MNHEY, CDR2 SMNVEV, per germline (reference sequence). The length of the CDR3 is 14 residues. The CDR3 spells CASSSNRGIGEQYF. The CDR3 nucleotides are TGTGCCAGCAGTTCGAACAGGGGGATTGGAGAGCAGTACTTC.

The genes are TRBV29-1 and TRBJ2-3; no definite D call. Trimming stripped 6 bases from V and 2 bases from J, with 12 bases between. Germline-derived CDR1 and CDR2 are SQVTM and ANQGSEA. The CDR3 has 13 residues. This CDR3 reads CSVNQDLTDTQYF. In nucleotides, the CDR3 is TGCAGCGTCAACCAGGACCTCACAGATACGCAGTATTTT.

The gene calls are TRBV28 and TRBJ2-5; perhaps TRBD2 as D (5 bases). The ends were cut back, 5 bases at V and 12 bases at J, with 13 bases in the middle. CDR1 is MDHEN and CDR2 is SYDVKM in the germline V gene. The CDR3 has 11 amino acids. This CDR3 is CASSPGLAEYF. For the CDR3, the DNA is TGTGCCAGCAGTCCCGGACTTGCCGAGTACTTC.

This clonotype was detected only a few times. This chain joins TRBV29-1 and TRBJ1-1; tentative D call: TRBD1 (5 bases). The CDR3 is made up of 11 amino acids. The germline CDR1 and CDR2 sequences are SQVTM and ANQGSEA. V was shortened by 7 bases and J by 3 bases, with 9 bases between the two germline ends. The CDR3 DNA sequence: TGCAGCGGGGAAGGGGACACTGAAGCTTTCTTT. It specifies CSGEGDTEAFF.

This chain connects TRBV11-2 to TRBJ1-6, with D unresolved. V dropped 0 bases and J dropped 4 bases, with 13 bases sitting between them. CDR3 length: 17 amino acids. CDR1 SGHAT and CDR2 FQNNGV come from the germline V gene. CDR3 DNA: TGTGCCAGCAGCTTAGATGGCGGCGGCGCATATAATTCACCCCTCCACTTT. Translation: CASSLDGGGAYNSPLHF.

To note about this clonotype: An end of the junction does not agree with germline; a read error may underlie this. The chain uses TRBV10-1 and TRBJ1-1, with 10 bases lining up with TRBD1. CDR3 length: 15 residues. CDR1 WNHNN and CDR2 SYGVQD come from the germline V gene (reference sequence). CDR3 sequence: CASSEDRGLNTEAFF. CDR3 nucleotide sequence: TGTGCCAGCAGCGAAGACAGGGGGCTCAACACTGAAGCTTTCTTT.

Points on this clonotype: A much larger clone is a single base away; this may be a read error. V usage is TRBV7-9 and J usage is TRBJ2-1, with no clear D. TRBJ2-7 explains the end of the DNA better; the J call may be wrong. Germline V lookup: CDR1 SEHNR, CDR2 FQNEAQ (reference sequence). The CDR3 has 16 amino acids. The CDR3 bases are TGTGCCAGCAGCTTAGGCTGGGCCAGCTCCTACAATGAGCAGTACTTC. This gives the protein CASSLGWASSYNEQYF.

The rearrangement joins TRBV2 to TRBJ2-3, with D tentatively TRBD2 (6 bases). Germline CDR1 reads SNHLY; CDR2 reads FYNNEI. This CDR3 is 15 amino acids long. Trimming took 5 bases from V and 2 from J, leaving 14 bases between them. The CDR3 coding sequence is TGTGCCAGCAGTCCCGAGGGACTTTTCACAGATACGCAGTATTTT. This sequence encodes CASSPEGLFTDTQYF. The variable domain in full, with the rest retrieved from reference TRBV2 and TRBJ2-3, is EPEVTQTPSHQVTQMGQEVILRCVPISNHLYFYWYRQILGQKVEFLVSFYNNEISEKSEIFDDQFSVERPDGSNFTLKIRSTKLEDSAMYFCASSPEGLFTDTQYFGPGTRLTVL.

The V and J genes are TRBV20-1 and TRBJ2-3; 10 bases are a match to TRBD2. The germline V gene encodes CDR1 DFQATT and CDR2 SNEGSKA (reference sequence). CDR3 length: 16 residues. Unmatched junction bases numbered 10, after V lost 5 bases and J lost 2 bases. The CDR3 sequence is CSADGTSAAPTDTQYF. CDR3 DNA: TGCAGTGCTGACGGGACTAGCGCCGCTCCCACAGATACGCAGTATTTT.

This clonotype appeared a few times. The V gene is TRBV20-1, the J gene TRBJ2-7; 10 bases line up with TRBD2. Germline CDR1 DFQATT, CDR2 SNEGSKA (reference sequence). V lost 3 bases and J lost 0; bases outside the gene matches: 5. The CDR3 sequence is 15 residues long. The CDR3 loop reads CSARTLAGNSYEQYF. In DNA form, the CDR3 reads TGCAGTGCTAGGACACTAGCGGGAAACTCCTACGAGCAGTACTTC.

The chain carries TRBV20-1 and TRBJ2-1; D perhaps matches TRBD2 (5 bases). Trimming shortened V by 4 bases and J by 9 bases, and 10 bases separated the two germline ends. Germline V lookup: CDR1 DFQATT, CDR2 SNEGSKA (reference sequence). The CDR3 covers 11 residues. The CDR3 DNA sequence: TGCAGTGCTAAGAGGCTAGCTGAGCAGTTCTTC. Amino acid sequence: CSAKRLAEQFF.

The sample holds one count of this clonotype. The chain links TRBV28 to TRBJ2-1; D may correspond to TRBD1 or TRBD2 (6 bases each). The CDR3 contains 15 residues. V lost 9 bases and J 13 bases, leaving 28 bases between the germline ends. Germline V gives CDR1 MDHEN, CDR2 SYDVKM. CDR3 loop: CASRPGADNAETQFF. In nucleotides, the CDR3 is TGTGCCAGTCGTCCGGGGGCCGATAACGCGGAGACCCAGTTCTTC.

At least ten counts were recorded for this clonotype. The chain joins TRBV2 to TRBJ1-1; D possibly corresponds to TRBD1 (5 bases). Per germline, CDR1 SNHLY and CDR2 FYNNEI. The CDR3 has 16 residues. Trimming took off 8 bases at V and 5 bases at J, with 24 bases between the two ends. The CDR3 here is CASRGDLGSVGTEAFF. The DNA for the CDR3 is TGTGCCAGCCGGGGGGACCTGGGTTCCGTGGGGACTGAAGCTTTCTTT.

Details on this clonotype: This may be a read error: a much more frequent sequence differs by one nucleotide. The chain links TRBV29-1 to TRBJ2-1; no clear D gene. The CDR3 loop spans 14 amino acids. V dropped 2 bases and J dropped 3 bases, with 11 bases sitting between them. Germline V gives CDR1 SQVTM, CDR2 ANQGSEA. CDR3 sequence (DNA): TGCAGCGTTGAATCCTATAGCATCTACAATGAGCAGTTCTTC. This sequence encodes CSVESYSIYNEQFF.

This clonotype has only a few counts. V and J are TRBV5-6 and TRBJ2-3; D remains ambiguous. V was clipped by 3 bases and J by 0 bases, with 11 bases between them. CDR3 length: 15 residues. From germline, CDR1 is SGHDT and CDR2 YYEEEE. CDR3 sequence: CASSSDVGSTDTQYF. The CDR3 bases are TGTGCCAGCAGCTCCGACGTAGGGAGCACAGATACGCAGTATTTT.

There are a few counts of this clonotype. The chain carries TRBV20-1 and TRBJ1-6; perhaps TRBD1 as D (6 bases). Per germline, CDR1 DFQATT and CDR2 SNEGSKA (reference sequence). The CDR3 has 16 amino acids. V was pared by 7 bases and J by 5 bases, with 21 bases between. The CDR3 DNA reads TGCAGTGTTCGAAGGACAGCCATTACTAATAATTCACCCCTCCACTTT. Its translation is CSVRRTAITNNSPLHF.

This clonotype was found a few times. V gene TRBV4-1 combines with J gene TRBJ2-7; 9 nucleotides match TRBD1. Trimming took 3 bases from V and 0 from J; bases not matched to a gene: 9. CDR1 is MGHRA, CDR2 YSYEKL, per germline. CDR3 size: 17 residues. CDR3 in amino acids: CASSHGTGNPSSYEQYF. The DNA of the CDR3 is TGCGCCAGCAGCCATGGGACAGGGAACCCATCCTCCTACGAGCAGTACTTC.

This chain joins TRBV4-1 and TRBJ2-1; D unclear. Trimming pared 2 bases from V and 6 bases from J, leaving 11 bases between. The CDR3 sequence is 14 residues long. Germline loops: CDR1 MGHRA, CDR2 YSYEKL. The CDR3 is CASSQMRASNEQFF. DNA of the CDR3: TGCGCCAGCAGCCAAATGCGAGCGAGCAATGAGCAGTTCTTC.

This sequence joins TRBV11-2 and TRBJ2-2; possible D gene TRBD2, 5 bases. The germline V gene encodes CDR1 SGHAT and CDR2 FQNNGV. This CDR3 region has 16 residues. Between the trimmed V and J ends, which lost 4 bases and 1 base, there was a span of 13 bases. CDR3 loop: CASSSRTGLNTGELFF. In nucleotides, the CDR3 is TGTGCCAGCAGCTCTCGGACCGGACTGAACACCGGGGAGCTGTTTTTT.

This clonotype has only a few counts. The V gene is TRBV14, the J gene TRBJ2-1; TRBD1 is a possible D gene (6 bases). V lost 3 bases, J lost 4 bases, and 13 bases lay in between. Germline CDR1 reads SGHDN; CDR2 reads FVKESK. The CDR3 contains 15 residues. CDR3 residues: CASSHSTGFYNEQFF. CDR3 DNA sequence: TGTGCCAGCAGCCACTCAACAGGGTTTTACAATGAGCAGTTCTTC. The variable domain in full, with the rest retrieved from reference TRBV14 and TRBJ2-1, is EAGVTQFPSHSVIEKGQTVTLRCDPISGHDNLYWYRRVMGKEIKFLLHFVKESKQDESGMPNNRFLAERTGGTYSTLKVQPAELEDSGVYFCASSHSTGFYNEQFFGPGTRLTVL.

This clonotype was seen more than once but under ten times. J is TRBJ2-1 and V is TRBV7-6; no firm D call. The CDR3 runs 16 residues. V lost 2 bases, J lost 0 bases, and 11 bases lay in between. Looked up from germline, CDR1 is SGHVS and CDR2 is FNYEAQ. CDR3 sequence (DNA): TGTGCCAGCAGCTTATTTTCCGGGCCCTCCTACAATGAGCAGTTCTTC. Translated: CASSLFSGPSYNEQFF.

V gene TRBV12-3 or TRBV12-4 combines with J gene TRBJ2-6; 7 bases are shared with TRBD2. Trimming at V came to 4 bases and at J to 0 bases, leaving 9 bases not matched to a gene. The CDR3 is 18 amino acids. The CDR3 sequence is CASSWKGRGISGANVLTF. The CDR3 DNA reads as TGTGCCAGCAGTTGGAAGGGGAGGGGCATCTCTGGGGCCAACGTCCTGACTTTC.

Concerning this clonotype itself: Germline and junction disagree at one end, which may indicate a read error. The rearrangement links TRBV28 to TRBJ2-1; D could derive from TRBD1 or TRBD2 (5 bases each). The CDR3 totals 17 residues. Germline V CDR1 and CDR2: MDHEN, SYDVKM. Written as DNA, the CDR3 is TGTACCAGCAGTCCAAAATGGGGCCGGGGACCTCACAATGAGCAGTTCTTC. Protein sequence: CTSSPKWGRGPHNEQFF.

This clonotype appeared a few times. The chain employs TRBV6-1 and TRBJ1-1, with D perhaps TRBD1 (5 bases). The CDR3 loop spans 13 amino acids. Germline CDR1 reads MNHNS; CDR2 reads SASEGT. The V end lost 8 bases, the J end lost 4 bases, and 14 bases lay between the germline ends. CDR3 region: CASSRRGVTEAFF. The CDR3 coding sequence is TGTGCCAGCTCCCGGAGAGGGGTCACTGAAGCTTTCTTT.

This clonotype occurred many times. The chain is built from TRBV20-1 and TRBJ2-3; the D is unclear. Germline V lookup: CDR1 DFQATT, CDR2 SNEGSKA (reference sequence). Deletions cut 3 bases from V and 2 bases from J, with 9 bases between. CDR3 length: 13 amino acids. The CDR3 DNA follows: TGCAGTGCTAGTTCTGGCTACACAGATACGCAGTATTTT. Encoded protein: CSASSGYTDTQYF.

Regarding this clonotype: A much larger clonotype is one base distant, so this may be a read error. Written as DNA, the CDR3 is TGTGCCACCAGCAGAGGGTCAGATATGCAGTATTTT. This translates into CATSRGSDMQYF. This chain joins TRBV15 and TRBJ2-3, with D uncertain. The germline V gene encodes CDR1 LNHNV and CDR2 YYDKDF (reference sequence). The CDR3 has 12 amino acids.

The chain uses TRBV6-1 and TRBJ1-1; D perhaps matches TRBD1 (6 bases). This CDR3 comprises 15 residues. Trimming pared 4 bases from V and 1 base from J, leaving 13 bases between. Germline CDR1 MNHNS, CDR2 SASEGT. As DNA, the CDR3 is TGTGCCAGCAGTGCGGCGGGGGCGTCGAACACTGAAGCTTTCTTT. It specifies CASSAAGASNTEAFF.

This chain uses TRBV6-1 with TRBJ2-3; 9 bases map to TRBD2. This CDR3 comprises 16 residues. With V trimmed by 2 bases and J by 2 bases, 5 bases remained unmatched. Germline V lookup: CDR1 MNHNS, CDR2 SASEGT. The CDR3 is CASSEIAGEPTDTQYF. The CDR3 DNA reads as TGTGCCAGCAGTGAAATAGCGGGAGAGCCCACAGATACGCAGTATTTT.

The genes are TRBV27 and TRBJ2-7; 7 nucleotides line up with TRBD1. The germline V gene encodes CDR1 MNHEY and CDR2 SMNVEV (reference sequence). V lost 5 bases and J lost 3; bases outside the gene matches: 13. The CDR3 covers 16 residues. CDR3 protein: CASSRQTGRGNYEQYF. CDR3 coding DNA: TGTGCCAGCAGTAGACAGACAGGGCGTGGAAACTACGAGCAGTACTTC.

The gene calls are TRBV4-1 and TRBJ2-7; 10 nucleotides line up with TRBD2. V shed 4 bases and J 0 bases; nucleotides not matched to a gene: 15. CDR3 size: 19 residues. Germline CDR1 MGHRA, CDR2 YSYEKL. The CDR3 loop reads CASSPRASGSAVISYEQYF. In nucleotides, the CDR3 is TGCGCCAGCAGCCCCCGGGCTAGCGGGAGTGCCGTTATCTCCTACGAGCAGTACTTC.